The 26 T cell receptor beta chains listed next were all sequenced from one sample in a study of cytomegalovirus exposure and HLA in healthy donors. Sequenced by immunoSEQ multiplex PCR; TCRdb stores in-frame clones only, minus some. The sample has fewer than 200,000 clones, roughly 86% seen once. Sequenced material: PBMCs. Receptor source: a man aged 25-45 years in good health and CMV-seropositive.

The V and J genes are TRBV19 and TRBJ1-2; no definite D call. CDR1 is LNHDA and CDR2 is SQIVND in the germline V gene (reference sequence). V lost 7 bases, J lost 3 bases, and 24 bases lay in between. The CDR3 runs 17 residues. CDR3 sequence: CASTEYPMGSGDYGYTF. Written as DNA, the CDR3 is TGTGCCAGTACCGAATACCCAATGGGGTCCGGGGACTATGGCTACACCTTC.

The chain is built from TRBV11-3 and TRBJ2-7, with TRBD1 identical over 10 bases. The CDR3 contains 15 residues. CDR1 and CDR2 from the germline V gene are SGHNT and YENEEA. Trimming took 5 bases from V and 3 from J; bases not matched to a gene: 7. DNA of the CDR3: TGTGCCAGCAGCCCACGGACAGGGGGGGACTACGAGCAGTACTTC. It specifies CASSPRTGGDYEQYF.

The chain employs TRBV30 and TRBJ2-7, with TRBD1 matching 8 bases. Germline CDR1 and CDR2: GTSNPN and SVGIG (reference sequence). There are 15 residues in the CDR3. After removal of 4 bases from V and 6 bases from J, the junction contained 14 bases not matched to a gene. The CDR3 DNA sequence: TGTGCCTGGATTTCTCCTGCGGGACAGGCCGTCGAGCAGTACTTC. As protein: CAWISPAGQAVEQYF.

The V call is TRBV4-3, the J call TRBJ1-1, with 7 bases identical to TRBD1. Germline values: CDR1 LGHNA, CDR2 YSLEER. This CDR3 contains 15 residues. Losses at the gene ends were 3 bases for V and 4 bases for J; bases not matched to a gene: 8. The CDR3 DNA reads as TGCGCCAGCAGCCAGAATTACAGGGGCGGCACTGAAGCTTTCTTT. Its translation is CASSQNYRGGTEAFF.

The chain employs TRBV19 and TRBJ1-5; D is ambiguous. This CDR3 is 14 amino acids long. Per germline, CDR1 LNHDA and CDR2 SQIVND (reference sequence). V lost 10 bases to trimming and J lost 0 bases, with 13 bases between them. CDR3 protein: CATKSGSSNQPQHF. The CDR3 nucleotides are TGTGCCACAAAGTCGGGGAGTAGCAATCAGCCCCAGCATTTT.

V usage is TRBV7-9 and J usage is TRBJ2-2; D might be TRBD1 (6 bases). The CDR3 loop spans 16 amino acids. With 5 bases removed from V and 0 bases from J, the gap between germline ends came to 13 bases. Germline lookup yields CDR1 SEHNR and CDR2 FQNEAQ (reference sequence). CDR3 amino acids: CASSLSGTTNTGELFF. Written as DNA, the CDR3 is TGTGCCAGCAGCCTGTCCGGGACAACGAACACCGGGGAGCTGTTTTTT.

This chain uses TRBV6-5 with TRBJ2-1, with D perhaps TRBD1 or TRBD2 (5 bases each). CDR3 length: 12 amino acids. Trimming removed 8 bases at V and 9 bases at J, with 14 bases between. Looked up from germline, CDR1 is MNHEY and CDR2 is SVGAGI. DNA for the CDR3: TGTGCCAGCCGCCGGGGCTTGACTGAGCAGTTCTTC. It translates to CASRRGLTEQFF.

The table lists this clone with a count of one. The rearrangement uses TRBV25-1 and TRBJ2-2; D call uncertain. This CDR3 is built from 11 residues. Germline V gives CDR1 MGHDK, CDR2 SYGVNS. The V end was cut by 4 bases, the J end by 7 bases, with 4 bases between. CDR3 in DNA: TGTGCCAGCAGTGGGTTCGGGGAGCTGTTTTTT. It translates to CASSGFGELFF.

The sample holds many counts of this clone. The rearrangement joins TRBV18 to TRBJ2-1; D possibly corresponds to TRBD2 (5 bases). V was pared by 5 bases and J by 5 bases, with 16 bases between. Germline loops: CDR1 KGHSH, CDR2 LQKENI. This CDR3 has 15 amino acids. As DNA, the CDR3 is TGTGCCAGCTCAGATTGGACTGGACGAAACAATGAGCAGTTCTTC. Translated: CASSDWTGRNNEQFF.

This chain joins TRBV10-2 and TRBJ2-7, with D possibly TRBD1 on 7 matching bases. This CDR3 is built from 15 residues. The V gene's germline CDR1 is WSHSY and CDR2 SAAADI. Deletions cut 8 bases from V and 2 bases from J, with 19 bases between. The CDR3, as DNA: TGCGCCAGCTCCCCAGCAGGGGGGATGGCCTACGAGCAGTACTTC. Amino acid sequence: CASSPAGGMAYEQYF.

This clone occurred a few times. J is TRBJ2-3 and V is TRBV5-4; a weak D match, TRBD2 (5 bases). V was trimmed by 5 bases and J by 11 bases, leaving 24 bases between them. The CDR3 extends over 15 amino acids. Germline lookup yields CDR1 SGHNT and CDR2 YYREEE (reference sequence). The CDR3 spells CASRSTLTEVGVQYF. The CDR3 DNA reads as TGTGCCAGCAGATCGACACTCACTGAGGTCGGGGTGCAGTATTTT.

J is TRBJ2-1 and V is TRBV5-1, with D possibly TRBD1 on 6 matching bases. The germline V gene encodes CDR1 SGHRS and CDR2 YFSETQ. V was clipped by 4 bases and J by 5 bases, with 16 bases between them. This CDR3 has 15 residues. The CDR3 sequence is CASSPTGSRHNEQFF. CDR3 DNA sequence: TGCGCCAGCAGCCCTACAGGGTCAAGACACAATGAGCAGTTCTTC.

V usage is TRBV19 and J usage is TRBJ2-2, with 9 bases matching TRBD1. Germline loops: CDR1 LNHDA, CDR2 SQIVND (reference sequence). The CDR3 loop spans 16 amino acids. Trimming removed 3 bases from V and 4 bases from J; junction bases left unmatched: 6. CDR3 protein: CASSMGQGGTTGELFF. The CDR3 region has the DNA TGTGCCAGTAGTATGGGACAGGGAGGAACCACCGGGGAGCTGTTTTTT.

This chain links TRBV19 with TRBJ2-2, with a tentative D call TRBD1 (6 bases). The CDR3 covers 13 residues. Trimming left V 8 bases short and J 5 bases short, with 12 bases between. Per germline, CDR1 LNHDA and CDR2 SQIVND (reference sequence). CDR3 in amino acids: CASPNRETGELFF. The CDR3 DNA follows: TGTGCCAGTCCCAACAGGGAAACCGGGGAGCTGTTTTTT.

The chain recombines TRBV5-1 with TRBJ2-1, with a possible D match to TRBD1 (6 bases). This CDR3 is built from 12 residues. Germline V gives CDR1 SGHRS, CDR2 YFSETQ. V lost 4 bases and J 9 bases, leaving 11 bases between the germline ends. DNA for the CDR3: TGCGCCAGCAGCGAGTCAGGGGTTGAGCAGTTCTTC. This translates into CASSESGVEQFF.

The chain is built from TRBV25-1 and TRBJ2-1, with 13 bases identical to TRBD2. Germline trimming cut 2 bases from V and 12 bases from J; bases unmatched to any gene: 7. Germline CDR1 reads MGHDK; CDR2 reads SYGVNS. There are 15 residues in the CDR3. DNA for the CDR3: TGTGCCAGCAGTGAAGGCGGGACTAGCGGGAAAAGGCAGTTCTTC. The encoded protein is CASSEGGTSGKRQFF. The full variable domain, its missing parts supplied by reference TRBV25-1 and TRBJ2-1, is EADIYQTPRYLVIGTGKKITLECSQTMGHDKMYWYQQDPGMELHLIHYSYGVNSTEKGDLSSESTVSRIRTEHFPLTLESARPSHTSQYLCASSEGGTSGKRQFFGPGTRLTVL.

The chain has TRBV4-2 and TRBJ1-1; D uncertain. Trimming took 1 base from V and 1 from J, leaving 10 bases between them. This CDR3 has 15 amino acids. In germline, CDR1 is LGHNA, CDR2 YNFKEQ. The CDR3 sequence: CASSQGIGENTEAFF. CDR3 DNA sequence: TGTGCCAGCAGCCAAGGGATTGGAGAGAACACTGAAGCTTTCTTT.

This clone turned up a few times. The rearrangement links TRBV6-4 to TRBJ1-6; D is perhaps TRBD1 (5 bases). There are 13 residues in the CDR3. With 2 bases removed from V and 7 bases from J, the gap between germline ends came to 6 bases. The V gene's germline CDR1 is MRHNA and CDR2 SNTAGT. The chain's CDR3 is CASSDRGNSPLHF. For the CDR3, the DNA is TGTGCCAGCAGTGACCGGGGGAATTCACCCCTCCACTTT.

This clone was seen only once. V and J are TRBV6-5 and TRBJ1-1; D not certain. This CDR3 spans 14 amino acids. CDR1 and CDR2 (germline): MNHEY, SVGAGI. V shed 5 bases and J shed 3 bases, with 13 bases lying between them. CDR3 nucleotides: TGTGCCAGCAGTGTTATTTCGGCGGACACTGAAGCTTTCTTT. It encodes CASSVISADTEAFF.

The chain combines TRBV6-5 with TRBJ2-7, with D possibly TRBD2 on 5 matching bases. The V end lost 6 bases, the J end lost 3 bases, and 12 bases lay between the germline ends. Per the germline V gene, CDR1 is MNHEY and CDR2 is SVGAGI. The length of the CDR3 is 13 residues. The CDR3 sequence: CASRGPRDYEQYF. CDR3 DNA sequence: TGTGCCAGCAGAGGCCCCCGGGACTACGAGCAGTACTTC.

The chain has TRBV2 and TRBJ2-7; D is possibly TRBD2 (6 bases). The germline V gene encodes CDR1 SNHLY and CDR2 FYNNEI. This CDR3 contains 15 residues. V lost 7 bases and J lost 0, with 16 bases in between. Here the CDR3 reads CASIPWRGSSYEQYF. CDR3 sequence (DNA): TGTGCCAGCATCCCCTGGCGGGGAAGCTCCTACGAGCAGTACTTC.

V gene TRBV25-1 combines with J gene TRBJ2-2; the D gene is possibly TRBD2 (6 bases). The CDR3 loop spans 14 amino acids. The ends were cut back, 1 base at V and 6 bases at J, with 9 bases in the middle. CDR1 and CDR2 (germline): MGHDK, SYGVNS. CDR3 sequence (DNA): TGTGCCAGCAGTGAATGGGGGGTGGCCGGGGAGCTGTTTTTT. Residues: CASSEWGVAGELFF.

The chain recombines TRBV5-6 with TRBJ1-3; D not resolved. Trimming removed 2 bases from V and 4 bases from J, with 10 bases in between. This CDR3 spans 14 amino acids. Germline values: CDR1 SGHDT, CDR2 YYEEEE. The CDR3 region is CASSLTRQGNTIYF. CDR3 DNA sequence: TGTGCCAGCAGCTTAACTCGGCAGGGAAACACCATATATTTT.

The V gene is TRBV7-9, the J gene TRBJ2-7, with TRBD2 matching 9 bases. Trimming removed 3 bases from V and 0 bases from J; junction bases left unmatched: 6. Per the germline V gene, CDR1 is SEHNR and CDR2 is FQNEAQ (reference sequence). The CDR3 contains 16 residues. The CDR3 sequence is CASSLGAGGFSYEQYF. The CDR3 coding sequence is TGTGCCAGCAGCTTGGGAGCGGGAGGTTTCTCCTACGAGCAGTACTTC.

The genes are TRBV7-3 and TRBJ2-2; D is undetermined. In germline, CDR1 is SGHTA, CDR2 FQGTGA. Trimming took 4 bases from V and 5 from J, leaving 17 bases between them. The CDR3 consists of 16 residues. The CDR3 DNA is TGTGCCAGCAGCTCCCCTTCAGGCAGCTTTACCGGGGAGCTGTTTTTT. Amino acids: CASSSPSGSFTGELFF.

The chain has TRBV11-3 and TRBJ2-7; 8 nucleotides line up with TRBD2. Trimming cost V 5 bases and J 1 base; bases outside gene matches: 7. Germline V CDR1 and CDR2: SGHNT, YENEEA. This CDR3 region has 15 residues. CDR3 loop: CASSRLRGDSYEQYF. In DNA form, the CDR3 reads TGTGCCAGCAGCCGTCTGCGGGGGGATTCCTACGAGCAGTACTTC.